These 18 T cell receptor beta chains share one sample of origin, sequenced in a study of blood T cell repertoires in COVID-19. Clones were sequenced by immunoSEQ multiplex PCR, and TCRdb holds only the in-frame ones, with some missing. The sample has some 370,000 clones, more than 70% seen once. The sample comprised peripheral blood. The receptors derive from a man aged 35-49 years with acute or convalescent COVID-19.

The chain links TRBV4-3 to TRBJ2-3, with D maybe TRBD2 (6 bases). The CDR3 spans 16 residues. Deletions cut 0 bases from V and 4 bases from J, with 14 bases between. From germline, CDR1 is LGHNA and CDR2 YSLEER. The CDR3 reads CASSQERSGRPDTQYF. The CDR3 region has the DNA TGCGCCAGCAGCCAAGAACGGAGCGGGCGACCAGATACGCAGTATTTT.

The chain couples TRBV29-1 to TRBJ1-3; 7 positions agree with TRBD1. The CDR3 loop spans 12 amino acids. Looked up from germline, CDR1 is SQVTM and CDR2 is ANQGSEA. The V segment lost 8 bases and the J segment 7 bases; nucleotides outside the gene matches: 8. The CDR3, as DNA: TGCAGCACCCGGACAGGCGAGAACACCATATATTTT. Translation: CSTRTGENTIYF.

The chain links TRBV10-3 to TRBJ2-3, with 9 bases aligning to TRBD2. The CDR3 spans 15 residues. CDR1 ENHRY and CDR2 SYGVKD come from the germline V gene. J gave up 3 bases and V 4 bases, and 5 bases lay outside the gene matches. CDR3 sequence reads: CAISVAGGRTDTQYF. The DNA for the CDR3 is TGTGCCATCAGTGTGGCGGGAGGGCGGACAGATACGCAGTATTTT.

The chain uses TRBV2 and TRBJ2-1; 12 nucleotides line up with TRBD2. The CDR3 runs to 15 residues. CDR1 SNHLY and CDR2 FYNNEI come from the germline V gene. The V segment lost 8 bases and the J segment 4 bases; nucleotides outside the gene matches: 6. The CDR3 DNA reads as TGTGCCAGCGCGGCGACTAGCGGGGGATACAATGAGCAGTTCTTC. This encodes CASAATSGGYNEQFF.

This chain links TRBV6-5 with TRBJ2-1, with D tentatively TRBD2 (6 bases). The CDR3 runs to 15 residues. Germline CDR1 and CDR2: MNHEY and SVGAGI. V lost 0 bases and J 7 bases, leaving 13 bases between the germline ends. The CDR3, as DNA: TGTGCCAGCAGTTACTCGGAGGGCAGGGTAAATGAGCAGTTCTTC. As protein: CASSYSEGRVNEQFF.

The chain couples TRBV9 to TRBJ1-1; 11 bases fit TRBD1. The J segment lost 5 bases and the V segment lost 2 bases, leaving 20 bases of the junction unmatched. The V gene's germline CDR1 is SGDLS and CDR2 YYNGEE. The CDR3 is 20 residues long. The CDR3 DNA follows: TGTGCCAGCAGCGTCAACCTCGGACAGGGGGCTTTTGTTCCTGGTACTGAAGCTTTCTTT. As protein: CASSVNLGQGAFVPGTEAFF.

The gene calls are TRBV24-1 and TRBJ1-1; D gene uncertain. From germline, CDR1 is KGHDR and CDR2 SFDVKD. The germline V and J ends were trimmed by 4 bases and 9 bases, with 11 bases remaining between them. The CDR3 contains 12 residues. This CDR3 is CATSDTAAKAFF. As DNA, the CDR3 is TGTGCCACCAGTGACACAGCCGCTAAAGCTTTCTTT.

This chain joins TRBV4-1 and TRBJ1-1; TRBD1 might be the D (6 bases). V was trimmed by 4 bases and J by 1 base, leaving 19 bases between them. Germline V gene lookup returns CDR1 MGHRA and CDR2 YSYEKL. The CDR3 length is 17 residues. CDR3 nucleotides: TGCGCCAGCAGCCTGTTAGGGACATCCACCGAGAACACTGAAGCTTTCTTT. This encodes CASSLLGTSTENTEAFF.

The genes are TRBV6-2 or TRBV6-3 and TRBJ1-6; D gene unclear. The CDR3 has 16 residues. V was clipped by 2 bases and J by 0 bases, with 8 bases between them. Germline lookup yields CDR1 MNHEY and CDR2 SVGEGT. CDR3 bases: TGTGCCAGCAGTTACGTCCGGAGCTCCTATAATTCACCCCTCCACTTT. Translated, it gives CASSYVRSSYNSPLHF.

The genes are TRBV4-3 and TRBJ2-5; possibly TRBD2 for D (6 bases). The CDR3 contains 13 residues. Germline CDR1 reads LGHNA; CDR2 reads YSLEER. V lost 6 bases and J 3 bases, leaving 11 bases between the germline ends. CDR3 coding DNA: TGCGCCAGCAGTGCGGGAACTAAAGAGACCCAGTACTTC. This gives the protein CASSAGTKETQYF.

In DNA, the CDR3 is TGTGCCAGCAGCCCCCGGGGGGGCTCTGGGGCCAACGTCCTGACTTTC. Amino acid sequence: CASSPRGGSGANVLTF. The chain couples TRBV11-2 to TRBJ2-6; 8 nucleotides align to TRBD2. In germline, CDR1 is SGHAT, CDR2 FQNNGV. The CDR3 sequence is 16 residues long. The trim removed 5 bases at V and 0 bases at J, leaving 3 bases unmatched.

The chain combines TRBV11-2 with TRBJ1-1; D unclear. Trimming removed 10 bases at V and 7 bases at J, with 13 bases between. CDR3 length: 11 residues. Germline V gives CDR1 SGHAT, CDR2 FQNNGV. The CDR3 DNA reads TGTGCCACCTACGTGCCGAATGAAGCTTTCTTT. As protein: CATYVPNEAFF.

The CDR3 loop is CASSLTGSPYEQYF. The CDR3 DNA is TGTGCCAGCAGCTTAACAGGTTCCCCCTACGAGCAGTACTTC. The chain links TRBV7-2 to TRBJ2-7; D is perhaps TRBD1 (5 bases). V lost 2 bases and J lost 2, with 10 bases in between. Looked up from germline, CDR1 is SGHTA and CDR2 is FQGNSA. The CDR3 is 14 amino acids.

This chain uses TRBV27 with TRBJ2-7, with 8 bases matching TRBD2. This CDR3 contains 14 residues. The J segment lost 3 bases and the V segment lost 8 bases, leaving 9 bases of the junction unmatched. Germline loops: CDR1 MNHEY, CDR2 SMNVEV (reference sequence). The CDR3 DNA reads TGTGCCAGCGGGTATTCCGGGACTAGCTACGAGCAGTACTTC. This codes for CASGYSGTSYEQYF.

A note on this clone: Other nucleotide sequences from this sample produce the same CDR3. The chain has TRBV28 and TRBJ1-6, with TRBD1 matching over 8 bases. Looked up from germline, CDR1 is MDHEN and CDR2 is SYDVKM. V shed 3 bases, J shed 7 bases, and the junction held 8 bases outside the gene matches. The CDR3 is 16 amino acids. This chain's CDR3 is CASSFPQGAGNSPLHF. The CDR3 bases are TGTGCCAGCAGTTTCCCGCAGGGGGCCGGGAATTCACCCCTCCACTTT.

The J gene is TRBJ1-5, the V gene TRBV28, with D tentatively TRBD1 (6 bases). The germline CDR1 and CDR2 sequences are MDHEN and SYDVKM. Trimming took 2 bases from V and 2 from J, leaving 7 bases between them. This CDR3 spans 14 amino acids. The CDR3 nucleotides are TGTGCCAGCAGTTTAGGGGGCCGCAATCAGCCCCAGCATTTT. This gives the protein CASSLGGRNQPQHF.

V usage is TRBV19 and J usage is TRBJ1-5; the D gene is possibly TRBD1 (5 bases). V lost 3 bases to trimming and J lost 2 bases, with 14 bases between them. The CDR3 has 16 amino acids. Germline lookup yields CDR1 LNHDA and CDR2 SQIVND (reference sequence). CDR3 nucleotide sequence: TGTGCCAGTAGTATCCCAAGACAGAGGCGCAATCAGCCCCAGCATTTT. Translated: CASSIPRQRRNQPQHF.

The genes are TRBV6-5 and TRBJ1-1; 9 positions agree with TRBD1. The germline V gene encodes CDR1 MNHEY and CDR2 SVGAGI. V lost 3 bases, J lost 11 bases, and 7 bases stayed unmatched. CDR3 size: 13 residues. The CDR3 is CASSYQWTGEAFF. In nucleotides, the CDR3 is TGTGCCAGCAGTTATCAATGGACAGGGGAGGCTTTCTTT.